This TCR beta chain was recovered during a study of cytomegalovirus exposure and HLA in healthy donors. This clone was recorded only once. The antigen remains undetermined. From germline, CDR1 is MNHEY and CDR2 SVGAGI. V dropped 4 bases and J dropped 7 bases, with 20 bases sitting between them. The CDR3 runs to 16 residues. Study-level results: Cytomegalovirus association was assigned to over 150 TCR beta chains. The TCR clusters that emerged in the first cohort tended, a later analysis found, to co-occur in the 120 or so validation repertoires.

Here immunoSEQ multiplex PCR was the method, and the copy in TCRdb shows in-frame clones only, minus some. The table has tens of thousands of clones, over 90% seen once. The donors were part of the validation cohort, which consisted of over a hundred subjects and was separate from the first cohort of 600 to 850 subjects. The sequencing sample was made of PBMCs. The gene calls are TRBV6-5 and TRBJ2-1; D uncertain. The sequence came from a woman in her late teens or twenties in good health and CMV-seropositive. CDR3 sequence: CASSSPSDADENEQFF. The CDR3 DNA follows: TGTGCCAGCAGTTCCCCCAGCGATGCCGACGAGAATGAGCAGTTCTTC.